The present T cell receptor beta chain was sequenced within a study of monozygotic twins with inflammatory bowel disease. This CDR3 has 16 residues. The germline gives CDR1 SGHDT, CDR2 YYEEEE. Staff drew an approximately 2.3 ml blood sample from each donor. No DNA is given; TCRdb re-called the 5' RACE reads and lists each CDR3 protein once. Across over 150,000 distinct CDR3 sequences, the top ten clones capture 2.4% of the sample. The receptor was isolated from a human donor with ulcerative colitis or Crohn's disease, or a healthy co-twin of an affected twin (not recorded which). Sequencing was performed on blood. The chain links TRBV5-6 to TRBJ2-3; TCRdb proposes TRBD1, but this gene call is untestable without DNA. The CDR3 loop is CASTLSSRGGTDTQYF.